The 24 T cell receptor beta chains given below trace back to one sample, sequenced in a study of OX40 agonist ivuxolimab in advanced cancers. TCRdb's copy holds only in-frame clones and misses some; the assay was immunoSEQ multiplex PCR. The table records about 69,000 clones, roughly 92% of them present only once. The sequenced sample was CD4+ or CD8+ T cells sorted from blood, obtained in a trial of the OX40 agonist ivuxolimab. The receptor source for this set is an adult with an advanced solid tumor such as melanoma, head and neck, liver or kidney cancer.

The rearrangement joins TRBV14 to TRBJ1-3, with 8 bases matching TRBD1. Germline trimming cut 6 bases from V and 4 bases from J; bases unmatched to any gene: 2. Looked up from germline, CDR1 is SGHDN and CDR2 is FVKESK. The CDR3 is made up of 13 amino acids. The chain's CDR3 is CASRRQGGNTIYF. The DNA of the CDR3 is TGTGCCAGCAGGCGACAGGGGGGAAACACCATATATTTT.

The chain couples TRBV2 to TRBJ2-1, with TRBD1 identical over 7 bases. CDR1 SNHLY and CDR2 FYNNEI come from the germline V gene. Trimming at V came to 8 bases and at J to 5 bases, leaving 6 bases not matched to a gene. This CDR3 region has 13 residues. The CDR3 DNA is TGTGCCAGCTGGGGACAGAAAGACAATGAGCAGTTCTTC. It codes for CASWGQKDNEQFF.

The rearrangement joins TRBV5-1 to TRBJ2-7; 11 positions match TRBD2. With 4 bases clipped from V and 6 bases from J, the junction kept 9 bases outside the gene matches. The CDR3 runs to 15 residues. CDR1 is SGHRS, CDR2 YFSETQ, per germline. DNA of the CDR3: TGCGCCAGCAGCGTTGATAGCGGGAGGGGTTCCGAGCAGTACTTC. Encoded protein: CASSVDSGRGSEQYF.

The chain is built from TRBV29-1 and TRBJ1-1, with D possibly being TRBD1 (5 bases). CDR1 and CDR2 from the germline V gene are SQVTM and ANQGSEA. CDR3 length equals 15 residues. V dropped 7 bases and J dropped 1 base, with 19 bases sitting between them. CDR3 in amino acids: CSAPQRSQGNTEAFF. The CDR3 DNA is TGCAGCGCCCCCCAAAGGAGCCAGGGGAACACTGAAGCTTTCTTT.

The chain has TRBV21-1 and TRBJ2-3; the table calls TRBD1, which could not be checked here. TRBV21-1 is a pseudogene locus. The CDR3 consists of 16 residues. Written as DNA, the CDR3 is TGTGCCAGCACCCCGGGGACAGACCTTCCAACAGATACGCAGTATTTT. This codes for CASTPGTDLPTDTQYF.

V and J are TRBV28 and TRBJ2-7, with 8 positions matching TRBD2. The CDR3 covers 15 residues. The germline gives CDR1 MDHEN, CDR2 SYDVKM. V trimming: 2 bases; J trimming: 5 bases; junction bases outside the gene matches: 8. This CDR3 reads CASSLRPPLADEQYF. The CDR3 DNA follows: TGTGCCAGCAGTTTAAGGCCCCCACTAGCGGACGAGCAGTACTTC.

The gene calls are TRBV5-1 and TRBJ2-1; the D call may be TRBD1 or TRBD2 (6 bases each). Germline CDR1 SGHRS, CDR2 YFSETQ. Trimming removed 7 bases from V and 7 bases from J, with 15 bases in between. The CDR3 is 13 residues long. DNA for the CDR3: TGCGCCAGCGGGGGCGGGGAATGGAATGAGCAGTTCTTC. Translated: CASGGGEWNEQFF.

The chain couples TRBV15 to TRBJ1-1, with D hard to call. This CDR3 has 14 amino acids. CDR1 and CDR2 (germline): LNHNV, YYDKDF (reference sequence). V gave up 5 bases and J gave up 0 bases, with 10 bases separating them. This CDR3 is CATSPRSMNTEAFF. In nucleotides, the CDR3 is TGTGCCACCAGCCCCCGGAGTATGAACACTGAAGCTTTCTTT. The complete variable domain, with remaining parts taken from reference TRBV15 and TRBJ1-1, reads DAMVIQNPRYQVTQFGKPVTLSCSQTLNHNVMYWYQQKSSQAPKLLFHYYDKDFNNEADTPDNFQSRRPNTSFCFLDIRSPGLGDTAMYLCATSPRSMNTEAFFGQGTRLTVV.

The chain links TRBV19 to TRBJ2-3; D not certain. CDR1 and CDR2 from the germline V gene are LNHDA and SQIVND (reference sequence). The V and J ends lost 1 base and 2 bases respectively, with 4 bases between them. The CDR3 contains 13 residues. The CDR3 spells CASSIGVTDTQYF. In DNA form, the CDR3 reads TGTGCCAGTAGTATAGGAGTCACAGATACGCAGTATTTT.

The sample holds one count of this clone. The gene calls are TRBV18 and TRBJ2-1; 7 bases line up with TRBD1. Germline values: CDR1 KGHSH, CDR2 LQKENI. The CDR3 contains 17 residues. Trimming cost V 4 bases and J 5 bases; bases outside gene matches: 14. CDR3 loop: CASSQNSQGEKNNEQFF. The CDR3 nucleotides are TGTGCCAGCTCACAAAATAGCCAGGGGGAAAAAAACAATGAGCAGTTCTTC.

The CDR3 DNA is TGTGCCAGCAGTGATCCGGGTCTTGGGGCCAAAAACATTCAGTACTTC. This translates into CASSDPGLGAKNIQYF. This chain links TRBV6-1 with TRBJ2-4; D remains ambiguous. Trimming removed 3 bases from V and 1 base from J, with 13 bases in between. The CDR3 contains 16 residues. CDR1 and CDR2 (germline): MNHNS, SASEGT.

The chain is built from TRBV5-1 and TRBJ2-3; 8 bases agree with TRBD2. CDR1 is SGHRS and CDR2 is YFSETQ in the germline V gene. The CDR3 length is 17 residues. The ends lost 4 bases at V and 1 base at J; junction bases unmatched: 11. The CDR3 protein is CASSNRTTSGGTDTQYF. Written as DNA, the CDR3 is TGCGCCAGCAGCAACCGGACTACTAGCGGAGGCACAGATACGCAGTATTTT.

The J gene is TRBJ2-3, the V gene TRBV14; 8 positions agree with TRBD2. V was clipped by 4 bases and J by 0 bases; unmatched bases: 21. The CDR3 runs 21 residues. From germline, CDR1 is SGHDN and CDR2 FVKESK. CDR3 sequence: CASSLGGGRLSPHYSTDTQYF. CDR3 nucleotide sequence: TGTGCCAGCAGCCTCGGAGGCGGGAGGCTTTCCCCTCATTATAGCACAGATACGCAGTATTTT. Supplemented by reference TRBV14 and TRBJ2-3, the full variable domain reads EAGVTQFPSHSVIEKGQTVTLRCDPISGHDNLYWYRRVMGKEIKFLLHFVKESKQDESGMPNNRFLAERTGGTYSTLKVQPAELEDSGVYFCASSLGGGRLSPHYSTDTQYFGPGTRLTVL.

The chain has TRBV7-8 and TRBJ2-4; D possibly matches TRBD1 or TRBD2 (5 bases each). The CDR3 is made up of 17 amino acids. Trimming left V 1 base short and J 6 bases short, with 19 bases between. Germline assignment: CDR1 SGHVS and CDR2 FQNEAQ. The CDR3 protein is CASSLGVAVGTLNIQYF. The CDR3 DNA reads TGTGCCAGCAGCTTAGGGGTTGCAGTTGGGACCCTAAACATTCAGTACTTC.

V usage is TRBV6-6 and J usage is TRBJ2-7; 10 nucleotides match TRBD2. V lost 9 bases, J lost 0 bases, and 8 bases stayed unmatched. Germline CDR1 MNHNY, CDR2 SVGAGI (reference sequence). This CDR3 has 15 amino acids. The CDR3 loop reads CASVRTSGSSYEQYF. CDR3 sequence (DNA): TGTGCCAGTGTTCGGACTAGCGGTAGCTCCTACGAGCAGTACTTC.

Only one count was recorded for this clone. V and J are TRBV27 and TRBJ2-1, with D possibly TRBD2 on 6 matching bases. V dropped 3 bases and J dropped 6 bases, with 12 bases sitting between them. Germline-derived CDR1 and CDR2 are MNHEY and SMNVEV (reference sequence). CDR3 length equals 14 residues. CDR3 nucleotides: TGTGCCAGCAGTTTCTCCCTAGCGCCCAATGAGCAGTTCTTC. Protein product: CASSFSLAPNEQFF.

The chain recombines TRBV12-5 with TRBJ2-7, with no clear D. CDR3 length: 11 residues. The V gene lost 0 bases and the J gene lost 7 bases, with 4 bases spanning the gap. Germline CDR1 is LGHNT and CDR2 is FRNRAP. This CDR3 is CASGLVREQYF. The CDR3, as DNA: TGTGCTAGTGGTTTGGTACGAGAGCAGTACTTC.

V is TRBV6-1 and J is TRBJ1-1, with unresolved D. V was pared by 4 bases and J by 1 base, with 7 bases between. The germline gives CDR1 MNHNS, CDR2 SASEGT. This CDR3 has 13 amino acids. The DNA of the CDR3 is TGTGCCAGCAGTGCGATCTCGAACACTGAAGCTTTCTTT. It yields the protein CASSAISNTEAFF.

The chain recombines TRBV6-5 with TRBJ1-2, with 7 positions matching TRBD1. The CDR3 is 15 residues long. J lost 4 bases, V lost 4 bases, and 9 bases had no gene match. Germline V gene sequence: CDR1 MNHEY, CDR2 SVGAGI. CDR3: CASSLTGDQFYGYTF. The CDR3 bases are TGTGCCAGCAGTTTAACAGGGGACCAGTTCTATGGCTACACCTTC.

In this sample, this clone turned up once. The genes are TRBV5-5 and TRBJ1-1; possible D gene TRBD1, 5 bases. With 2 bases removed from V and 1 base from J, the gap between germline ends came to 12 bases. Germline V gives CDR1 SGHKS, CDR2 YYEKEE (reference sequence). The CDR3 contains 15 residues. Here the CDR3 DNA reads TGTGCCAGCAGCTTTTATACAGGCCAGAACACTGAAGCTTTCTTT. Translation: CASSFYTGQNTEAFF.

This clone was seen a single time. This chain joins TRBV9 and TRBJ2-6; possible D gene TRBD1, 5 bases. The CDR3 totals 18 residues. Germline V gives CDR1 SGDLS, CDR2 YYNGEE. Trimming cost V 0 bases and J 0 bases, with 13 bases left between them. The CDR3 loop is CASSVDPRVGSGANVLTF. As DNA, the CDR3 is TGTGCCAGCAGCGTAGATCCCAGGGTTGGCTCTGGGGCCAACGTCCTGACTTTC.

The chain links TRBV7-9 to TRBJ2-2, with 8 bases identical to TRBD2. The V and J ends lost 3 bases and 4 bases, in that order; junction bases with no gene match: 4. CDR1 is SEHNR and CDR2 is FQNEAQ in the germline V gene (reference sequence). This CDR3 is built from 15 residues. CDR3 loop: CASSFIRGGTGELFF. CDR3 DNA sequence: TGTGCCAGCAGCTTTATCCGGGGGGGCACCGGGGAGCTGTTTTTT.

V is TRBV28 and J is TRBJ2-5, with no clear D. The CDR3 loop spans 15 amino acids. Trimming removed 5 bases at V and 3 bases at J, with 16 bases between. Germline CDR1 reads MDHEN; CDR2 reads SYDVKM. The CDR3 DNA reads as TGTGCCAGCAGTCCTTCAGGATTAGCCAAAGAGACCCAGTACTTC. Translation gives CASSPSGLAKETQYF. Full variable domain (remainder filled in from reference TRBV28 and TRBJ2-5): DVKVTQSSRYLVKRTGEKVFLECVQDMDHENMFWYRQDPGLGLRLIYFSYDVKMKEKGDIPEGYSVSREKKERFSLILESASTNQTSMYLCASSPSGLAKETQYFGPGTRLLVL.

The rearrangement joins TRBV6-1 to TRBJ1-1; D not certain. V was trimmed by 5 bases and J by 6 bases, leaving 19 bases between them. Germline lookup yields CDR1 MNHNS and CDR2 SASEGT. There are 15 residues in the CDR3. CDR3 in DNA: TGTGCCAGCAGTCCCCAGGTTTCTCTAAACGCTGAAGCTTTCTTT. As protein: CASSPQVSLNAEAFF.